The clone carrying this T cell receptor (beta chain) was detected once. The antigen remains undetermined. These data originate in a study of a mutant IDH1 vaccine in newly diagnosed glioma. Study background: Radiotherapy alone preceded vaccination by 4-6 weeks; alternatively, vaccination started with temozolomide cycles. Patients previously underwent radiotherapy, temozolomide, or both, and most underwent both.

The time point was: week 5, during vaccination. With topical imiquimod, each dose of the vaccine consisted of 300 ug of mutant IDH1 20-mer peptide. CDR1 SGHVS and CDR2 FQNEAQ come from the germline V gene. CDR3 size: 16 residues. V was clipped by 3 bases and J by 4 bases; unmatched bases: 6. Study results and limitations: Apparently, pseudoprogression bore no relation to changes among the top peripheral T cell clonotypes.

TCRdb's copy holds only in-frame clones and misses some; the assay was immunoSEQ multiplex PCR. Of around 58,000 clones listed, around 81% are singletons. This clonotype was sampled from a man aged 30 to 39 with glioma. Material: PBMCs, obtained from a glioma patient whose treatment included an IDH1 peptide vaccine. The V and J genes are TRBV7-8 and TRBJ2-3; the match to TRBD2 covers 11 bases. The CDR3 region is CASSLLAGGTPDTQYF. The CDR3 bases are TGTGCCAGCAGCTTGTTAGCGGGGGGGACCCCAGATACGCAGTATTTT.